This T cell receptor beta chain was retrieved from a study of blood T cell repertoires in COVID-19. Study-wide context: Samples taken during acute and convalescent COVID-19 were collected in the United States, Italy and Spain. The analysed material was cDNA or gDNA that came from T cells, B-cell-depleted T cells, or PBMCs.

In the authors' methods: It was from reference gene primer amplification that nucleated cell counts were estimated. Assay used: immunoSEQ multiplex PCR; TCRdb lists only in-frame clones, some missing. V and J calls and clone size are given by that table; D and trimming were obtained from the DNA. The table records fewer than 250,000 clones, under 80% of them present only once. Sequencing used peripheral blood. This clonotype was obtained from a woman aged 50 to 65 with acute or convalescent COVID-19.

The CDR3: CASSPPPGTNEKLFF. For the CDR3, the DNA is TGTGCCAGCAGTCCTCCACCGGGGACTAATGAAAAACTGTTTTTT. The chain employs TRBV27 and TRBJ1-4; D is uncertain. The ends were cut back, 5 bases at V and 2 bases at J, with 12 bases in the middle. CDR3 size: 15 residues. CDR1 is MNHEY and CDR2 is SMNVEV in the germline V gene (reference sequence). Together with reference TRBV27 and TRBJ1-4, the CDR3 gives the full variable domain: EAQVTQNPRYLITVTGKKLTVTCSQNMNHEYMSWYRQDPGLGLRQIYYSMNVEVTDKGDVPEGYKVSRKEKRNFPLILESPSPNQTSLYFCASSPPPGTNEKLFFGSGTQLSVL.